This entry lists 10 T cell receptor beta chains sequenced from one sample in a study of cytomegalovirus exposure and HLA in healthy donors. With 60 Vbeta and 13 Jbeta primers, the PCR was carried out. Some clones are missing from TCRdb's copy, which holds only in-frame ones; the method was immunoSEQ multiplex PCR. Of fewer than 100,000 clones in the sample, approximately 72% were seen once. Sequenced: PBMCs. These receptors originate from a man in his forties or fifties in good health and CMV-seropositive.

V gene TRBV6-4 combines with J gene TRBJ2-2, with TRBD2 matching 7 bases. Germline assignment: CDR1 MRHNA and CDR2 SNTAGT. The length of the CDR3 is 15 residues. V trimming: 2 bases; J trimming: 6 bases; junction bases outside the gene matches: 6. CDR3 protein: CASSDRLAGPGELFF. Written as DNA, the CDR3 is TGTGCCAGCAGTGACAGACTAGCCGGGCCCGGGGAGCTGTTTTTT.

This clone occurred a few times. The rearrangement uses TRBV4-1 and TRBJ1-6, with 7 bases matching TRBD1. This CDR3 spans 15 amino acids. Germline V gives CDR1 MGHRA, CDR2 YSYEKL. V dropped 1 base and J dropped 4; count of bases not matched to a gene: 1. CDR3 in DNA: TGCGCCAGCAGCCAAGGGACAGGATATAATTCACCCCTCCACTTT. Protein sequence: CASSQGTGYNSPLHF.

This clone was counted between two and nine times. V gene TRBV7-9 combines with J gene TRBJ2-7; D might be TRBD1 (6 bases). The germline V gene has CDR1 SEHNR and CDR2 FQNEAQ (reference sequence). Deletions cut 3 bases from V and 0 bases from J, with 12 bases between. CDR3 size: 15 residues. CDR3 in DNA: TGTGCCAGCAGCTTTGCCGAGACAGGCTCCTACGAGCAGTACTTC. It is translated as CASSFAETGSYEQYF.

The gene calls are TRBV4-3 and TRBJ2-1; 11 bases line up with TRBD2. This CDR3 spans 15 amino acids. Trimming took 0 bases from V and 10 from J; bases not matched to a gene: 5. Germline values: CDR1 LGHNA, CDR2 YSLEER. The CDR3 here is CASSQDLAGGREQFF. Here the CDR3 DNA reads TGCGCCAGCAGCCAAGATCTAGCGGGAGGTCGCGAGCAGTTCTTC.

CDR3 sequence reads: CASSYSGGRETQYF. DNA for the CDR3: TGTGCCAGCAGTTACTCCGGGGGAAGAGAGACCCAGTACTTC. The V call is TRBV6-5, the J call TRBJ2-5, with D possibly TRBD2 on 6 matching bases. The V end was cut by 0 bases, the J end by 4 bases, with 9 bases between. The germline CDR1 and CDR2 sequences are MNHEY and SVGAGI. The CDR3 sequence is 14 residues long.

CDR3 amino acids: CASSLTGTPRGTEAFF. CDR3 in DNA: TGTGCCAGCAGCCTGACAGGGACCCCGAGGGGCACTGAAGCTTTCTTT. V gene TRBV2 combines with J gene TRBJ1-1, with 7 positions matching TRBD1. This CDR3 is built from 16 residues. V shed 6 bases, J shed 4 bases, and the junction held 14 bases outside the gene matches. CDR1 SNHLY and CDR2 FYNNEI come from the germline V gene.

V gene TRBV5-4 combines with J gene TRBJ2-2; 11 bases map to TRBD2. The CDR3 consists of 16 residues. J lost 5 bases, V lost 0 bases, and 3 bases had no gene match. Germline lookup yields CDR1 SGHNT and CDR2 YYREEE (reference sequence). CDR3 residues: CASSLAASGRTGELFF. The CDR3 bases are TGTGCCAGCAGCTTGGCGGCTAGCGGGAGGACCGGGGAGCTGTTTTTT.

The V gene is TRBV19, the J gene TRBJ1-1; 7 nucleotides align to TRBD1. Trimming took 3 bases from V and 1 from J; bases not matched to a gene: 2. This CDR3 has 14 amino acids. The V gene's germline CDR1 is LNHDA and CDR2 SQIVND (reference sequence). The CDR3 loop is CASSITGANTEAFF. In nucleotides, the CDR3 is TGTGCCAGTAGTATCACAGGGGCGAACACTGAAGCTTTCTTT.

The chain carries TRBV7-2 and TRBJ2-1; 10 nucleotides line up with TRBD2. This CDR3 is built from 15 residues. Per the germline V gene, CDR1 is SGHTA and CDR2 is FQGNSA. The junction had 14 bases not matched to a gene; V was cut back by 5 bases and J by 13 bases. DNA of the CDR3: TGTGCCAGCAGCCGGTCTAGCGGGGGCCCCAATGGACAGTTCTTC. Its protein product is CASSRSSGGPNGQFF.

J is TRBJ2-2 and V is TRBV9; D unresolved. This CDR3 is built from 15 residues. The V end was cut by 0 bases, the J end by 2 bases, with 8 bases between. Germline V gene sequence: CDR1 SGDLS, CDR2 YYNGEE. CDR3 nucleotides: TGTGCCAGCAGCGTAGGTCCCAGTAACACCGGGGAGCTGTTTTTT. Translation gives CASSVGPSNTGELFF.